This T cell receptor beta chain appears in the sequencing data of a study of blood T cell repertoires in COVID-19. Study-wide background: The study drew acute and convalescent COVID-19 samples from the United States, Italy and Spain. Nucleic acid was either cDNA or gDNA, and it came from T cells, B-cell-depleted T cells, or PBMCs.

Authors' methods: Estimation of nucleated cell counts relied on the amplification of reference gene primers. Assay: immunoSEQ multiplex PCR; the TCRdb copy retains only in-frame clones and omits some. V and J calls and clone size are copied from that table; D and trimming were computed from the DNA. The sample shows approximately 85,000 clones, 90% of them seen only once. V lost 3 bases and J lost 5, with 15 bases in between. Germline V gives CDR1 KGHSH, CDR2 LQKENI. This CDR3 contains 15 residues. The sample consisted of peripheral blood. The sequence derives from a woman of 80 years or more with active or convalescent COVID-19. V is TRBV18 and J is TRBJ2-3; TRBD1 is a possible D gene (5 bases). The CDR3 spells CASSPPQGAEDTQYF. The CDR3 DNA sequence: TGTGCCAGCTCACCCCCCCAAGGGGCGGAAGATACGCAGTATTTT.